The next 17 T cell receptor beta chains were all read from a single sample in a study of CD8 T cells in Susac syndrome. RNA, at about 0.45 to 1 ug, was reverse transcribed with random hexamers. MiXCR, applied by TCRdb to the immunoSEQ multiplex PCR reads, yields one record per CDR3 protein. Of roughly 200,000 distinct CDR3 sequences listed, under 97% are singletons. The sequencing input was CD4+ T cells from PBMCs. These receptors all stem from a human donor with multiple sclerosis.

Comment on this clonotype: At one end, the junction sequence differs from germline, possibly due to a read error. This chain links TRBV18 with TRBJ2-1, with TRBD2 identical over 11 bases. There are 15 residues in the CDR3. Germline CDR1 and CDR2: KGHSH and LQKENI. The CDR3, as DNA: TGTGCCAGCTCGCCACGACTAGCGGGGTACAATGAGCAGTTCTTC. Its protein product is CASSPRLAGYNEQFF.

J is TRBJ2-3 and V is TRBV3-1; 7 positions match TRBD2. Germline CDR1 and CDR2: LGHDT and YNNKEL (reference sequence). The CDR3 has 16 residues. V was pared by 2 bases and J by 3 bases, with 8 bases of the junction left unmatched. This CDR3 reads CASSQRPIAGTDTQYF. The CDR3 bases are TGTGCCAGCAGCCAAAGGCCGATAGCGGGTACAGATACGCAGTATTTT.

The chain has TRBV3-1 and TRBJ2-7; unclear D gene. Germline CDR1 reads LGHDT; CDR2 reads YNNKEL (reference sequence). The V and J ends lost 1 base and 5 bases respectively, with 9 bases between them. This CDR3 has 13 residues. The DNA of the CDR3 is TGTGCCAGCAGCCAAGGTTCAAGGGACGAGCAGTACTTC. Amino acid sequence: CASSQGSRDEQYF.

This chain connects TRBV20-1 to TRBJ1-1; D is possibly TRBD1 (6 bases). The CDR3 is made up of 14 amino acids. In germline, CDR1 is DFQATT, CDR2 SNEGSKA (reference sequence). V gave up 6 bases and J gave up 0 bases, with 14 bases separating them. Here the CDR3 reads CSATKEGVNTEAFF. In nucleotides, the CDR3 is TGCAGTGCCACAAAAGAGGGGGTGAACACTGAAGCTTTCTTT.

This clonotype was recorded a few times. This chain uses TRBV6-1 with TRBJ1-2; D gene uncertain. Germline V gene lookup returns CDR1 MNHNS and CDR2 SASEGT. Trimming stripped 5 bases from V and 4 bases from J, with 5 bases between. This CDR3 is built from 11 residues. The CDR3 is CASSSGYGYTF. CDR3 nucleotides: TGTGCCAGCAGTTCGGGCTATGGCTACACCTTC.

The chain recombines TRBV7-2 with TRBJ2-7; perhaps TRBD1 as D (5 bases). The CDR3 is 14 residues long. The germline V and J ends were trimmed by 1 base and 3 bases, with 10 bases remaining between them. Germline V gene sequence: CDR1 SGHTA, CDR2 FQGNSA. The CDR3 region is CASSLGGRLYEQYF. The DNA for the CDR3 is TGTGCCAGCAGCTTAGGGGGCCGTCTCTACGAGCAGTACTTC.

V gene TRBV4-1 combines with J gene TRBJ1-5; TRBD1 might be the D (5 bases). This CDR3 has 14 residues. Germline V lookup: CDR1 MGHRA, CDR2 YSYEKL. The V end was cut by 2 bases, the J end by 6 bases, with 11 bases between. Here the CDR3 DNA reads TGCGCCAGCAGCCAACTTGGGGGGATTCAGCCCCAGCATTTT. Its translation: CASSQLGGIQPQHF.

The V gene is TRBV12-3 or TRBV12-4, the J gene TRBJ2-7; 9 bases agree with TRBD1. Trimming cost V 4 bases and J 5 bases; bases outside gene matches: 9. The CDR3 spans 15 residues. CDR3: CASSSGQQGADEQYF. CDR3 in DNA: TGTGCCAGCAGTTCCGGACAACAGGGGGCGGACGAGCAGTACTTC.

V usage is TRBV3-1 and J usage is TRBJ2-7, with D unresolved. Trimming took off 1 base at V and 4 bases at J, with 5 bases between the two ends. The CDR3 covers 12 residues. From germline, CDR1 is LGHDT and CDR2 YNNKEL (reference sequence). CDR3 in DNA: TGTGCCAGCAGCCAAGTCTGGTACGAGCAGTACTTC. This translates into CASSQVWYEQYF.

The chain combines TRBV11-3 with TRBJ1-6, with 9 bases identical to TRBD1. The CDR3 is 13 amino acids. The junction had 0 bases not matched to a gene; V was cut back by 3 bases and J by 9 bases. The germline CDR1 and CDR2 sequences are SGHNT and YENEEA. The CDR3 bases are TGTGCCAGCAGCTTGACAGGGGGTTCACCCCTCCACTTT. Translating gives CASSLTGGSPLHF.

This clonotype was observed a single time. The V and J genes are TRBV2 and TRBJ1-1; 8 bases agree with TRBD1. From germline, CDR1 is SNHLY and CDR2 FYNNEI. V was pared by 10 bases and J by 10 bases, with 5 bases of the junction left unmatched. This CDR3 has 10 amino acids. The CDR3 DNA reads as TGTGCCACAGAGGGGACAGGAGCTTTCTTT. Amino acid sequence: CATEGTGAFF. Filled out from reference TRBV2 and TRBJ1-1, the complete variable domain reads EPEVTQTPSHQVTQMGQEVILRCVPISNHLYFYWYRQILGQKVEFLVSFYNNEISEKSEIFDDQFSVERPDGSNFTLKIRSTKLEDSAMYFCATEGTGAFFGQGTRLTVV.

The chain couples TRBV20-1 to TRBJ2-5, with no clear D. The germline V and J ends were trimmed by 0 bases and 5 bases, with 7 bases remaining between them. Germline V gene sequence: CDR1 DFQATT, CDR2 SNEGSKA (reference sequence). CDR3 length: 12 residues. CDR3 loop: CSARDPVETQYF. Written as DNA, the CDR3 is TGCAGTGCTAGAGATCCCGTGGAGACCCAGTACTTC.

The chain uses TRBV30 and TRBJ2-3; 9 nucleotides line up with TRBD2. This CDR3 region has 16 residues. V shed 0 bases, J shed 10 bases, and the junction held 14 bases outside the gene matches. Germline CDR1 reads GTSNPN; CDR2 reads SVGIG (reference sequence). CDR3 nucleotides: TGTGCCTGGAGTGTACTCTGGGCGGGGGGGTCCCATCCGCAGTATTTT. Translated, it gives CAWSVLWAGGSHPQYF.

V is TRBV6-1 and J is TRBJ2-2, with unresolved D. CDR3 length: 16 amino acids. V was trimmed by 6 bases and J by 4 bases, leaving 18 bases between them. Germline V lookup: CDR1 MNHNS, CDR2 SASEGT. Written as DNA, the CDR3 is TGTGCCAGCAGCCCCCGGTGGTCGGCCAGCACCGGGGAGCTGTTTTTT. It is translated as CASSPRWSASTGELFF.

This chain links TRBV7-2 with TRBJ2-1; no definite D call. Deletions cut 8 bases from V and 0 bases from J, with 11 bases between. CDR1 and CDR2 (germline): SGHTA, FQGNSA. The CDR3 consists of 14 residues. The CDR3 reads CASSRTGSYNEQFF. CDR3 nucleotides: TGTGCCAGCTCTCGCACCGGCTCCTACAATGAGCAGTTCTTC. Filled out from reference TRBV7-2 and TRBJ2-1, the complete variable domain reads GAGVSQSPSNKVTEKGKDVELRCDPISGHTALYWYRQSLGQGLEFLIYFQGNSAPDKSGLPSDRFSAERTGGSVSTLTIQRTQQEDSAVYLCASSRTGSYNEQFFGPGTRLTVL.

This chain joins TRBV4-1 and TRBJ1-6, with D maybe TRBD1 (5 bases). This CDR3 region has 19 residues. The V end lost 1 base, the J end lost 9 bases, and 25 bases lay between the germline ends. Germline CDR1 is MGHRA and CDR2 is YSYEKL. CDR3 DNA sequence: TGCGCCAGCAGCCAAGTCGGCAGACAGACTTCACCCGGCCGTTCACCCCTCCACTTT. Protein product: CASSQVGRQTSPGRSPLHF.

The rearrangement links TRBV3-1 to TRBJ1-6; tentative D call: TRBD1 (5 bases). V lost 6 bases to trimming and J lost 0 bases, with 15 bases between them. The V gene's germline CDR1 is LGHDT and CDR2 YNNKEL (reference sequence). The CDR3 length is 17 residues. CDR3 in amino acids: CASRQPNRHSYNSPLHF. DNA for the CDR3: TGTGCCAGCAGACAACCAAACAGGCACTCCTATAATTCACCCCTCCACTTT.